This TCR beta chain was captured in a study of cytomegalovirus exposure and HLA in healthy donors. Profiled with immunoSEQ multiplex PCR; TCRdb holds only in-frame clones, not every one. The sample records 190,000 or so clones, approximately 83% being singletons. V was shortened by 1 base and J by 7 bases, with 16 bases between the two germline ends. The CDR3 sequence is 15 residues long. Germline loops: CDR1 LGHNA, CDR2 YSLEER. Study findings and constraints: Most observed TCR sequences were rare, whereas some public TCRs were detected in many donors.

This clone was found once. The antigen is undetermined. Material for sequencing was PBMCs. The sequence derives from a woman under 30 in good health and CMV-seropositive. This sequence joins TRBV4-3 and TRBJ1-2; a possible D gene is TRBD1 (6 bases). The CDR3 region is CASSQGLTGSFGYTF. The DNA for the CDR3 is TGCGCCAGCAGCCAAGGTCTGACAGGTAGTTTTGGCTACACCTTC.